This T cell receptor (beta chain) derives from a study of cytomegalovirus exposure and HLA in healthy donors. Study observations and caveats: In a later analysis, specific HLA alleles were associated with 15,000 to 20,000 TCR beta sequences at a 0.05 false discovery rate.

Primers: 60 Vbeta forward and 13 Jbeta reverse. Here immunoSEQ multiplex PCR was the method, and the copy in TCRdb shows in-frame clones only, minus some. This table has 120,000 to 150,000 clones, roughly 76% appearing once. Germline V CDR1 and CDR2: MNHEY, SMNVEV (reference sequence). The V segment lost 5 bases and the J segment 3 bases; nucleotides outside the gene matches: 7. The CDR3 runs 15 residues. For this clone: Its antigen is not identified.

The chain carries TRBV27 and TRBJ1-1, with 9 bases identical to TRBD1. This clonotype was sampled from a female donor in good health and CMV-seronegative. Sample: PBMCs. The CDR3 DNA sequence: TGTGCCAGCAGTCCAGGGACAGGGCCGTACACTGAAGCTTTCTTT. Translating it yields CASSPGTGPYTEAFF.